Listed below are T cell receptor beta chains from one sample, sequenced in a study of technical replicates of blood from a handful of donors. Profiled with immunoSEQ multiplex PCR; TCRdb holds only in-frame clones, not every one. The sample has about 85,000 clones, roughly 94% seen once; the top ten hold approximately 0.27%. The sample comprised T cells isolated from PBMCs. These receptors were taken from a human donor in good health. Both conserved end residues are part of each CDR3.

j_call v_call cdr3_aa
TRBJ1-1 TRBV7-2 CASSLTVGGHTEAFF
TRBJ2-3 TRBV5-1 CASSLGAEPGRDTQYF
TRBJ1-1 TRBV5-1 CASSYVSGTGEITEAFF
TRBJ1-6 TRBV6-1 CASSEQRQNNSPLHF
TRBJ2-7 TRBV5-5 CASSREGQGNEQYF
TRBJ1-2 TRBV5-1 CASSFPREGQGSNYGYTF
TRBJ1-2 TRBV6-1 CASSEDRTGWTRGYTF
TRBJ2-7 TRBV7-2 CASSPRAGTSYEQYF
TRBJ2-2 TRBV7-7 CASSLGRDRAGELFF
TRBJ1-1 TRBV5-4 CASSFPTGGDTEAFF